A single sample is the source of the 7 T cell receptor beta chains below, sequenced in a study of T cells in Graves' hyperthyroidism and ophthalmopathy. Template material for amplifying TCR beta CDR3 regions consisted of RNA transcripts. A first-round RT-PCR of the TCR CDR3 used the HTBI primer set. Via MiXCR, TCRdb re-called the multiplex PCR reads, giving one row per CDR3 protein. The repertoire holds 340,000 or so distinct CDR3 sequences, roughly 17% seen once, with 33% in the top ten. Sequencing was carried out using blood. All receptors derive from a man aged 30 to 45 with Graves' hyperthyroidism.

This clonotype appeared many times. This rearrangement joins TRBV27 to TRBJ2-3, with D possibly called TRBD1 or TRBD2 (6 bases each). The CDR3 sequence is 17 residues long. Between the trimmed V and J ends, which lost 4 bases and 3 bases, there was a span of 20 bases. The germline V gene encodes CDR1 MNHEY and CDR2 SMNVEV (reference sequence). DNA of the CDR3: TGTGCCAGCAGTTCGTCGAGGGGGGAGTACCCTACAGATACGCAGTATTTT. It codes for CASSSSRGEYPTDTQYF.

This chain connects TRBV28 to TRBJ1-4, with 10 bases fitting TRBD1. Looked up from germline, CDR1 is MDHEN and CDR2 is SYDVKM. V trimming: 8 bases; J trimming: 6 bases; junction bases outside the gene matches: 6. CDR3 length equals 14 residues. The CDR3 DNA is TGTGCCAGCCGCTCTGGACAGGGGGATGAAAAACTGTTTTTT. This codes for CASRSGQGDEKLFF.

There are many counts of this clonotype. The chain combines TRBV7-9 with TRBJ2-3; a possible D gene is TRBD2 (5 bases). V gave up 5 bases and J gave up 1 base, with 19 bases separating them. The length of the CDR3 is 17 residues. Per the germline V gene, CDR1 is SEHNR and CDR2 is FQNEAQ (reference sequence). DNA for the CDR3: TGTGCCAGCAGCCCCACCGGCGGGCCCCGTGGCACAGATACGCAGTATTTT. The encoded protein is CASSPTGGPRGTDTQYF.

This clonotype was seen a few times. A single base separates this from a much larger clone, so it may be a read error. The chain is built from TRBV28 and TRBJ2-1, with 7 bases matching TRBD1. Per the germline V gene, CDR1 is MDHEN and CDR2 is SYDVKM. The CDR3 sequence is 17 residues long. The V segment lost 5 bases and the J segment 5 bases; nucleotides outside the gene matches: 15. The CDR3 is CASSPPSGTEYDNEQFF. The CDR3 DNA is TGTGCCAGCAGTCCCCCTAGTGGGACAGAGTATGACAATGAGCAGTTCTTC.

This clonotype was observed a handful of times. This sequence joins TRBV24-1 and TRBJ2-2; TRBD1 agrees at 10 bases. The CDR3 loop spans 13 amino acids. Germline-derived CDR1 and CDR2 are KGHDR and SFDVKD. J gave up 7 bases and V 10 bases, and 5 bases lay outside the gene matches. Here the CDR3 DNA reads TGTGCCACGGGGACAGGGGCGGACGGGGAGCTGTTTTTT. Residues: CATGTGADGELFF.

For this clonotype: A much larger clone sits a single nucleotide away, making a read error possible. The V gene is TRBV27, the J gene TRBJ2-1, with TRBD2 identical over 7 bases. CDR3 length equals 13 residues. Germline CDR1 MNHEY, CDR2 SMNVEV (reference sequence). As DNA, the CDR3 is TGTGCCAGCGCGGCGGGAGTTTACAATGAGCAGGTCTTC. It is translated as CASAAGVYNEQVF.

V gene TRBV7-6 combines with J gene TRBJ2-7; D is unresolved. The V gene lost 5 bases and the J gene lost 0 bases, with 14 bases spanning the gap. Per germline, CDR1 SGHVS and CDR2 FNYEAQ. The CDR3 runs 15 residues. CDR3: CASSPWVGPSYEQYF. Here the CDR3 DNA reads TGTGCCAGCAGCCCCTGGGTTGGCCCCTCCTACGAGCAGTACTTC.